This T cell receptor beta chain was identified during a study of cytomegalovirus exposure and HLA in healthy donors. The PCR contained 60 Vbeta and 13 Jbeta primers. The protocol was immunoSEQ multiplex PCR, while the TCRdb copy is restricted to in-frame clones and leaves out a portion. The profile shows 150,000 to 200,000 clones, over 60% of them singletons. This sequence originates from a man in his forties or fifties in good health and CMV-seropositive. Sequences were obtained from PBMCs.

The CDR3 DNA reads TGTGCCAGCAGTTCCGGGACTAGTATCTACGAGCAGTACTTC. Amino acids: CASSSGTSIYEQYF. The chain has TRBV27 and TRBJ2-7; 8 bases agree with TRBD2. The J segment lost 3 bases and the V segment lost 4 bases, leaving 5 bases of the junction unmatched. There are 14 residues in the CDR3. Germline assignment: CDR1 MNHEY and CDR2 SMNVEV (reference sequence).